A selection of T cell receptor beta chains follows, all from one sample in a study of Ad26.COV2.S vaccination and SARS-CoV-2 variants. This table comes from immunoSEQ multiplex PCR, and its TCRdb copy is limited to in-frame clones, with some not included. The sample comprises approximately 480,000 clones, around 88% of which are singletons, and about 13% rests with the top ten. The sample was peripheral blood, taken in a trial of Ad26.COV2.S vaccine versus placebo. Every receptor here comes from a person between 18 and 59 years old who received the Ad26.COV2.S COVID-19 vaccine or a placebo. Both conserved end residues are part of each CDR3. A D gene is named only where the DNA matches it firmly. Size is omitted from some rows. Given values are once, few, many or a class for expanded clones.

DNA,CDR3,V,size,J,D
TGTGCCAGCACCTTCAGGGGCGAGCAGTACTTC,CASTFRGEQYF,TRBV28,.,TRBJ2-7,.
TGCAGCGTTACAGGGGTTCGGGCCTACAATGAGCAGTTCTTC,CSVTGVRAYNEQFF,TRBV29-1,.,TRBJ2-1,TRBD1
TGTGCCAGCAGCGCCCAGGCGGGAACGGAGCTGTTTTTT,CASSAQAGTELFF,TRBV9,.,TRBJ2-2,.
TGTGCCAGCAGCTTGGTAGGGAGGCGGGAGGCGAAAGAGACCCAGTACTTC,CASSLVGRREAKETQYF,TRBV5-4,once,TRBJ2-5,TRBD2
TGTGCCAGCAGTTACGGGTACAGGGAGACCCAGTACTTC,CASSYGYRETQYF,TRBV6-5,.,TRBJ2-5,.
TGTGCCAGCAGCGATAGTCTCAGGGGAACTGAAGCTTTCTTT,CASSDSLRGTEAFF,TRBV5-6,.,TRBJ1-1,.
TGTGCCTGGAAAGGTGTCCAGGGTGAAGCTTTCTTT,CAWKGVQGEAFF,TRBV30,.,TRBJ1-1,.
TGCGCCAGCAGCTTGTCGTCGGGGGCGGATGGCTACACCTTC,CASSLSSGADGYTF,TRBV5-1,.,TRBJ1-2,.
TGTGCCAGCAGCGTAGAGGCCAGCTTCGGAAACACCATATATTTT,CASSVEASFGNTIYF,TRBV9,.,TRBJ1-3,.
TGTGCCAGCAATTTCCGTAGCGGGAGTGGTGGGACCCAGTACTTC,CASNFRSGSGGTQYF,TRBV6-7,.,TRBJ2-5,TRBD2
TGTGCCAGCAGCCTGGGGACAGCTTTAGCCAAAAACATTCAGTACTTC,CASSLGTALAKNIQYF,TRBV3-1/TRBV3-2,.,TRBJ2-4,TRBD1
TGTGCCACCAGTGACTCCACTAGTGCCGTCTACAATGAGCAGTTCTTC,CATSDSTSAVYNEQFF,TRBV24-1,.,TRBJ2-1,.
TGTGCCAGCAGTGAATTACTCCCAGGCCAAGAGACCCAGTACTTC,CASSELLPGQETQYF,TRBV25-1,.,TRBJ2-5,.
TGTGCCAGCTCACCGGGACAGGGGGCGATCGGGGAGCTGTTTTTT,CASSPGQGAIGELFF,TRBV18,.,TRBJ2-2,TRBD1
TGTGCCAGCAGAACAGGGCAGTACGAGCAGTACTTC,CASRTGQYEQYF,TRBV27,.,TRBJ2-7,.
TGTGCCGTTCGACAGGGGGCCCCTCACTACGAGCAGTACTTC,CAVRQGAPHYEQYF,TRBV2,.,TRBJ2-7,TRBD1
TGTGCCAGCAGTCGCTCTGGAAACACCATATATTTT,CASSRSGNTIYF,TRBV7-9,.,TRBJ1-3,.
TGTGCCAGCAGCGGAGCGGGATTTGCCTACAATGAGCAGTTCTTC,CASSGAGFAYNEQFF,TRBV9,once,TRBJ2-1,TRBD2
TGTGCCAGCAGCTACCGGGCCGAAATCTACGAGCAGTACTTC,CASSYRAEIYEQYF,TRBV11-2,few,TRBJ2-7,.
TGTGCCAGCAGCCAAGATGCCCTAGCGGGAGGGGACACCGGGGAGCTGTTTTTT,CASSQDALAGGDTGELFF,TRBV4-2,.,TRBJ2-2,TRBD2
TGTGCCAGCAGCCGGGATAATCAGCCCCAGCATTTT,CASSRDNQPQHF,TRBV12-3/TRBV12-4,few,TRBJ1-5,.
TGTGCCAGCAGCTTCGGCACCCACTCTGGAAACACCATATATTTT,CASSFGTHSGNTIYF,TRBV5-8,.,TRBJ1-3,.
TGTGCCAGCAGCTTAGTCGGGTCATACTCTGGAAACACCATATATTTT,CASSLVGSYSGNTIYF,TRBV7-2,.,TRBJ1-3,.
TGTGCCAGCAGCGTAATGGCTGGCGACGAGCAGTACTTC,CASSVMAGDEQYF,TRBV9,.,TRBJ2-7,.
TGTGCCTGGAGTTCGAGCGCAACCTACAATGAGCAGTTCTTC,CAWSSSATYNEQFF,TRBV30,.,TRBJ2-1,.
TGTGCCAGCAGTGTCCCCACCGACTACACCTTC,CASSVPTDYTF,TRBV2,.,TRBJ1-2,.
TGTGCCTGGAGTTCCTCCCGTGACAGGGGATACACTGAAGCTTTCTTT,CAWSSSRDRGYTEAFF,TRBV30,.,TRBJ1-1,TRBD1
TGTGCCATCAGACCGGGACGGAGCAACTCCTATAATTCACCCCTCCACTTT,CAIRPGRSNSYNSPLHF,TRBV10-3,once,TRBJ1-6,.
TGTGCCAGTAGCTACTCGGGGGGAATCAATCAGCCCCAGCATTTT,CASSYSGGINQPQHF,TRBV19,.,TRBJ1-5,.
TGTGCCATCAGTGAGTCTGGGACTAGCGGGAGCAGCAATGAGCAGTTCTTC,CAISESGTSGSSNEQFF,TRBV10-3,.,TRBJ2-1,TRBD2
TGCGCCAGCAGCTTGACGGGACTAGCGGGAGTTGATGAGCAGTTCTTC,CASSLTGLAGVDEQFF,TRBV5-1,.,TRBJ2-1,TRBD2
TGTGCCAGCACTCAGCCGGGGGGGCCCTATGGCTACACCTTC,CASTQPGGPYGYTF,TRBV28,.,TRBJ1-2,.
TGTGCCTGGACCCCCGGGACAGCGAACACCGGGGAGCTGTTTTTT,CAWTPGTANTGELFF,TRBV30,.,TRBJ2-2,TRBD1
TGTGCCAGCAGCATGACAGGGTGGACTGAAGCTTTCTTT,CASSMTGWTEAFF,TRBV25-1,.,TRBJ1-1,TRBD1
TGTGCCAGCAGCTTAAAGGGGGGGCGGAATGAGCAGTTCTTC,CASSLKGGRNEQFF,TRBV7-2,.,TRBJ2-1,.
TGTGCCAGCTCACCACCCTATCTAGCGCGAACCACAGATACGCAGTATTTT,CASSPPYLARTTDTQYF,TRBV18,.,TRBJ2-3,.
TGTGCCAGCAGCTTTCTCAGGACAGATACGCAGTATTTT,CASSFLRTDTQYF,TRBV7-9,.,TRBJ2-3,.
TGTGCCAGCAGCTATCCAGGCACCCCTCAGTACTTC,CASSYPGTPQYF,TRBV7-3,once,TRBJ2-5,.
TGTGCCAGCAGCTTGGACAGGGGGCAGGGTGGCTACACCTTC,CASSLDRGQGGYTF,TRBV5-5,.,TRBJ1-2,TRBD1
TGTGCCAGCAGTGAAGTTGGGTGGGGCGAGCAGTTCTTC,CASSEVGWGEQFF,TRBV2,.,TRBJ2-1,.
TGTGCCATCGCACCGGGGACCGGGACAGGGACTGAAGCTTTCTTT,CAIAPGTGTGTEAFF,TRBV28,.,TRBJ1-1,TRBD1
TGCGCCAGCAGCCCCGTACTAGCGGGAGTCTACGAGCAGTACTTC,CASSPVLAGVYEQYF,TRBV4-1,.,TRBJ2-7,TRBD2
TGTGCCTGGAGTGCTACTTGGCCTACCGGGGAGCTGTTTTTT,CAWSATWPTGELFF,TRBV30,once,TRBJ2-2,.
TGTGCCAGCAGCCCTGATAACTACGAGCAGTACTTC,CASSPDNYEQYF,TRBV7-9,few,TRBJ2-7,.
TGTGCCAGCAGCCAATGGACTAGAAGCAATACGCAGTATTTT,CASSQWTRSNTQYF,TRBV3-1/TRBV3-2,.,TRBJ2-3,TRBD2